The clone carrying this TCR beta chain was seen a single time. Recruits, aged about 18 to 89 years, lived in 25 or so US areas. Someone with COVID-19 had been met by exposed participants within 2 weeks before study entry. This sample is part of a study of blood T cell repertoires in COVID-19. Study-wide background: The study drew acute and convalescent COVID-19 samples from the United States, Italy and Spain.

The germline gives CDR1 MDHEN, CDR2 SYDVKM. The CDR3 loop spans 16 amino acids. Unmatched junction bases numbered 10, after V lost 5 bases and J lost 4 bases. TCRdb's table, derived via immunoSEQ multiplex PCR, lists solely in-frame clones and lacks some. The sample has hundreds of thousands of clones, around 92% seen once; the top ten hold roughly 2.9%. The TCR sequence derives from a woman aged 45-65 years who had been exposed to COVID-19. This chain uses TRBV28 with TRBJ1-5; 8 bases fit TRBD1. Material: PBMCs or T cells enriched from blood (not recorded which). The CDR3 spells CASSPWTGRGNQPQHF. CDR3 DNA sequence: TGTGCCAGCAGTCCCTGGACAGGGAGGGGGAATCAGCCCCAGCATTTT.